This T cell receptor beta chain was found in a study of blood T cell repertoires in COVID-19. At the level of the study: Samples representing acute and convalescent COVID-19 were sourced from the United States, Italy and Spain.

This clone has just a few counts. The germline V gene has CDR1 SGHVS and CDR2 FQNEAQ. The V segment lost 5 bases and the J segment 1 base; nucleotides outside the gene matches: 10. The CDR3 contains 16 residues. Study processing details: Counts of nucleated cells, estimated from reference gene primer amplification, were obtained. Libraries were prepared by immunoSEQ multiplex PCR; TCRdb keeps only in-frame clonotypes and omits some of them. The DNA was the basis for D and trimming; V, J and clone size are from that table. The sample gives about 200,000 clones, over 75% of which show up once; 2.5% to 3% is in the top ten.

This chain connects TRBV7-8 to TRBJ1-1, with 7 bases fitting TRBD1. The sequence was collected from a woman at least 80 years old with active or convalescent COVID-19. The sequenced sample consisted of peripheral blood. The CDR3 DNA follows: TGTGCCAGCAGCCCCCGGAGGGGGCTGCAGAACACTGAAGCTTTCTTT. Amino acid sequence: CASSPRRGLQNTEAFF.